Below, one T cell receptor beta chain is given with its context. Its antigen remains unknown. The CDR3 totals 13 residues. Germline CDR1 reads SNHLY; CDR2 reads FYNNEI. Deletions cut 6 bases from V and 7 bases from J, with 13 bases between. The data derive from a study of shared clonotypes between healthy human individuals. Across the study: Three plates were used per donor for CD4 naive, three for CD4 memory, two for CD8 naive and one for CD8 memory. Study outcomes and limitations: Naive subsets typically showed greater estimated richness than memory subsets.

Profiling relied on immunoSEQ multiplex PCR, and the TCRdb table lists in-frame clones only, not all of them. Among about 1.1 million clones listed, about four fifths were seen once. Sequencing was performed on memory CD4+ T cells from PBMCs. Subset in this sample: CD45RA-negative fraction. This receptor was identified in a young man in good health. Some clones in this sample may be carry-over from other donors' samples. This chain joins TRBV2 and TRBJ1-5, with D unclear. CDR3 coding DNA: TGTGCCAGCAGCTCCGAGTCTCTACAGCCCCAGCATTTT. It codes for CASSSESLQPQHF.